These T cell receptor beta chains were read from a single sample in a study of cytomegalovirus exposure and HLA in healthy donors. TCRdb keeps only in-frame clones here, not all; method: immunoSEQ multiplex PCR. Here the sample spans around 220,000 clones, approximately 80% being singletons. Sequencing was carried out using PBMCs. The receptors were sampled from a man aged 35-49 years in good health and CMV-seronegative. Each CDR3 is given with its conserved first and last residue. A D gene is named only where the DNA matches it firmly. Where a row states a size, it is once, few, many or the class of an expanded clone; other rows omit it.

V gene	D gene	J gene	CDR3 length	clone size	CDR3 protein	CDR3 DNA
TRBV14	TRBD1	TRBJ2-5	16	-	CASSQDRQGWGETQYF	TGTGCCAGCAGCCAAGATCGACAGGGATGGGGGGAGACCCAGTACTTC
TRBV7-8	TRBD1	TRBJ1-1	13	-	CASSWTGDTEAFF	TGTGCCAGCAGCTGGACAGGGGACACTGAAGCTTTCTTT
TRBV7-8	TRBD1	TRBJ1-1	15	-	CASSFGTGLGTEAFF	TGTGCCAGCAGCTTCGGGACAGGGTTGGGCACTGAAGCTTTCTTT
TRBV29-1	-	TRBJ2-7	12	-	CSVEENRYEQYF	TGCAGCGTTGAAGAGAACAGGTACGAGCAGTACTTC
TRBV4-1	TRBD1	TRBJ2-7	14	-	CASRAGQGKFEQYF	TGCGCCAGCAGGGCGGGACAGGGGAAGTTCGAGCAGTACTTC
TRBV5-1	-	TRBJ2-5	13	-	CASSSSDLETQYF	TGCGCCAGCAGTTCCTCGGACTTGGAGACCCAGTACTTC
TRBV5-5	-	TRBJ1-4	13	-	CASSPLNEEKLFF	TGTGCCAGCAGCCCGCTGAATGAGGAAAAACTGTTTTTT
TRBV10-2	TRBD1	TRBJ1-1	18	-	CASSDGTGKYGMNTEAFF	TGCGCCAGCAGTGATGGGACAGGGAAATACGGCATGAACACTGAAGCTTTCTTT
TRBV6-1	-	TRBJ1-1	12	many	CASSETGGEAFF	TGTGCCAGCAGTGAAACCGGTGGTGAAGCTTTCTTT
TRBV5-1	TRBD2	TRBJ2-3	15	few	CASTLAGRGADTQYF	TGCGCCAGCACCTTGGCAGGGAGGGGAGCAGATACGCAGTATTTT
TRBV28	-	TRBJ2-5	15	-	CASTFQLGLVETQYF	TGTGCCAGCACCTTTCAACTAGGCCTTGTGGAGACCCAGTACTTC
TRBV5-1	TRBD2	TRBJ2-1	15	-	CASSLAGGRDGEQFF	TGCGCCAGCAGCTTGGCCGGGGGGAGAGATGGTGAGCAGTTCTTC
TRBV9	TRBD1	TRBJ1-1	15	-	CASSGDRGPNTEAFF	TGTGCCAGCAGCGGGGACAGGGGGCCGAACACTGAAGCTTTCTTT
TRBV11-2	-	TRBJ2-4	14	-	CASSFQGRKNIQYF	TGTGCCAGCAGCTTTCAGGGAAGGAAAAACATTCAGTACTTC
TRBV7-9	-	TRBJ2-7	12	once	CSSDQGTYEQYF	TGTTCCAGCGACCAGGGTACCTACGAGCAGTACTTC
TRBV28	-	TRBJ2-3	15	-	CATQGGGAGTDTQYF	TGTGCCACCCAGGGTGGGGGGGCAGGCACAGATACGCAGTATTTT
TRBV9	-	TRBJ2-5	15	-	CASSVGLGDQETQYF	TGTGCCAGCAGCGTAGGATTAGGGGACCAAGAGACCCAGTACTTC
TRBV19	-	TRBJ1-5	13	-	CASRAISNQPQHF	TGTGCCAGTAGGGCAATAAGCAATCAGCCCCAGCATTTT
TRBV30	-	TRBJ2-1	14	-	CAWNPWPSYNEQFF	TGTGCCTGGAACCCGTGGCCCTCCTACAATGAGCAGTTCTTC
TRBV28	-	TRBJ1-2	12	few	CASRTDNYGYTF	TGTGCCAGTAGGACAGACAACTATGGCTACACCTTC
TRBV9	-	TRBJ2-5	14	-	CASSGAGRQETQYF	TGTGCCAGCAGCGGAGCCGGGAGACAAGAGACCCAGTACTTC
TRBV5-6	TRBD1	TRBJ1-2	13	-	CASSRGTDYGYTF	TGTGCCAGCAGCCGTGGGACAGACTATGGCTACACCTTC
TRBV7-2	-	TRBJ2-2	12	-	CASSLGGQKLFF	TGTGCCAGCAGCTTAGGCGGACAGAAGCTGTTTTTT
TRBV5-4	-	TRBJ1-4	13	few	CASSSQGYEKLFF	TGTGCCAGCAGCTCACAGGGATATGAAAAACTGTTTTTT
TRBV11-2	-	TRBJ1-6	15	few	CASSSRGRGDSPLHF	TGTGCCAGCAGCAGCAGGGGAAGAGGAGATTCACCCCTCCACTTT
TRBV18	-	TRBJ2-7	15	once	CASSPPNGKAYEQYF	TGTGCCAGCTCACCACCGAACGGGAAAGCCTACGAGCAGTACTTC
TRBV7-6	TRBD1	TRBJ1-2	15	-	CASSLDREANYGYTF	TGTGCCAGCAGCTTGGACAGGGAGGCTAACTATGGCTACACCTTC